Listed below are T cell receptor beta chains from one sample, sequenced in a study of OX40 agonist ivuxolimab in advanced cancers. Measured with immunoSEQ multiplex PCR; TCRdb has only the in-frame clones, and not every one. The table shows over 30,000 clones, with approximately 82% occurring only once. This material consisted of CD4+ or CD8+ T cells sorted from blood, taken in a trial of the OX40 agonist ivuxolimab. These TCRs come from an adult with an advanced solid tumor such as melanoma, head and neck, liver or kidney cancer. The CDR3 runs from the conserved cysteine through the conserved F or W. D genes are given only for firm matches. Only some rows state a clone size, as once, few, many or a class for expanded clones.

V gene,D gene,clone size,CDR3 length,J gene,CDR3 DNA,CDR3 protein
TRBV29-1,TRBD1,NA,14,TRBJ1-4,TGCAGCGTTGAGGGGCCCCTCAGGGGGGGGAAACTGTTTTTT,CSVEGPLRGGKLFF
TRBV29-1,TRBD1,NA,12,TRBJ2-1,TGCAGCGTTGAAGGGCCCCGGGACAGATTCCTCTTC,CSVEGPRDRFLF
TRBV10-1,TRBD2,few,18,TRBJ2-7,TGCGCCAGCAGTGGTCCGACTAGCGGGAGGGTACCAGGGTACGAGCAGTACTTC,CASSGPTSGRVPGYEQYF
TRBV6-1,TRBD1,NA,14,TRBJ1-2,TGTGCCAGCAGTCCTTACAGGGGGCTGGGTGGCTACACCTTC,CASSPYRGLGGYTF
TRBV5-4,NA,few,17,TRBJ2-1,TGTGCCAGCAGCTTGGCCTTGCGGAGGAGCTCCTACAATGAGCAGTTCTTC,CASSLALRRSSYNEQFF
TRBV18,TRBD1,NA,14,TRBJ2-1,TGTGCCAGCTTCCCGGGACAGGAAAAGAATGAGCAGTTCTTC,CASFPGQEKNEQFF
TRBV5-4,TRBD1,NA,17,TRBJ2-1,TGTGCCAGCAGCCTGAGGCCCCGGGACAGATTCTACAATGAGCAGTTCTTC,CASSLRPRDRFYNEQFF
TRBV23-1,TRBD2,NA,15,TRBJ2-2,TGCGCCAGCTCTTGGGGGGGTTGCGACACCGGGGAGCTGTTTTTT,CASSWGGCDTGELFF
TRBV4-3,NA,NA,18,TRBJ1-3,TGCGCCAGCAGCCAAGATCGGGAGGGTATGGCATCTGGAAACACCATATATTTT,CASSQDREGMASGNTIYF
TRBV4-3,NA,once,14,TRBJ2-3,TGCGCCAGCAGCCAAGCTGGGAGCACAGATACGCAGTATTTT,CASSQAGSTDTQYF
TRBV7-3,TRBD1,NA,14,TRBJ1-2,TGTGCCAGCAGCAAGGACAGGGGGCAGGATGGCTACACCTTC,CASSKDRGQDGYTF
TRBV18,NA,NA,11,TRBJ2-7,TGTGCCAGCTCATCCCAGGACGAGCAGTACTTC,CASSSQDEQYF
TRBV5-6,TRBD2,once,12,TRBJ2-1,TGTGCCAGCAGCGCGGGGGGATTTGAGCAGTTCTTC,CASSAGGFEQFF
TRBV19,TRBD1,NA,14,TRBJ2-7,TGTGCCAGTAGCCGACAGGGCCAGATCTACGAGCAGTACTTC,CASSRQGQIYEQYF
TRBV5-8,TRBD2,NA,17,TRBJ2-1,TGTGCCAGCAGCTTGGGGACTAGCGGGAGGGCCGGGTATGAGCAGTTCTTC,CASSLGTSGRAGYEQFF
TRBV18,TRBD2,NA,13,TRBJ2-1,TGTGCCAGCTCAGCCGGGACTAGCAATGAGCAGTTCTTC,CASSAGTSNEQFF
TRBV2,TRBD1,NA,16,TRBJ1-3,TGTGCCAGCAGTGAAGGGACAGGGAGAACCGGAAACACCATATATTTT,CASSEGTGRTGNTIYF
TRBV6-1,NA,NA,14,TRBJ1-5,TGTGCCAGCAGTACACGGACGGGTAATCAGCCCCAGCATTTT,CASSTRTGNQPQHF
TRBV5-4,TRBD1,NA,15,TRBJ2-5,TGTGCCAGCAGCCAGGACAGGGGGGCCCAAGAGACCCAGTACTTC,CASSQDRGAQETQYF
TRBV5-4,TRBD2,NA,15,TRBJ2-1,TGTGCCAGCAGCAGGACTAGCGGGATTGTTAATGAGCAGTTCTTC,CASSRTSGIVNEQFF
TRBV5-1,TRBD2,NA,23,TRBJ2-3,TGCGCCAGCAGCTTGGACCCTACCCCTATCTCCGGGGCTAGCGGGAGAAATGGCGATACGCAGTATTTT,CASSLDPTPISGASGRNGDTQYF
TRBV9,NA,NA,15,TRBJ1-4,TGTGCCAGCAGCCCTGGCGGAACAGGGCTAGGAAAACTGTTTTTT,CASSPGGTGLGKLFF
TRBV6-5,NA,NA,15,TRBJ2-5,TGTGCCAGCAGTTACTCACCCCTGAGGCATGAGACCCAGTACTTC,CASSYSPLRHETQYF
TRBV19,TRBD1,once,13,TRBJ2-3,TGTGCCAGTACCCAGGGGGACACAGATACGCAGTATTTT,CASTQGDTDTQYF
TRBV5-5,NA,NA,13,TRBJ2-3,TGTGCCAGCAGCGACCCCGGCGGTCATACGCAGTATTTT,CASSDPGGHTQYF
TRBV6-5,NA,NA,12,TRBJ2-7,TGTGCCAGCAGTTACTGTGCGTGCGAGCAGTACTTC,CASSYCACEQYF
TRBV11-2,NA,NA,15,TRBJ2-1,TGTGCCAGCAGCTTAGATACGACACCTTACAATGAGCAGTTCTTC,CASSLDTTPYNEQFF
TRBV7-6,NA,NA,13,TRBJ2-2,TGTGCCAGCAGCTTAGGGGGGACCGGGGAGCTGTTTTTT,CASSLGGTGELFF
TRBV5-1,NA,medium-sized,14,TRBJ1-2,TGCGCCAGCAGCTTGGGACTGCCGGGAGATGGCTACACCTTC,CASSLGLPGDGYTF
TRBV7-2,TRBD2,few,14,TRBJ2-7,TGTGCCAGCAGTTTAGCGGGAGGGGGGTACGAGCAGTACTTC,CASSLAGGGYEQYF
TRBV19,NA,NA,14,TRBJ2-7,TGTGCCAGTAGCTATTCCACAGGCTCCTACGAGCAGTACTTC,CASSYSTGSYEQYF
TRBV18,TRBD1,NA,13,TRBJ1-5,TGTGCCAGCTCCCCTGGACAGGGTTCGTCCCAGCATTTT,CASSPGQGSSQHF
TRBV19,TRBD2,once,16,TRBJ2-3,TGTGCCAGTAGTCCTGGACTAGCGGGAGCCACAGATACGCAGTATTTT,CASSPGLAGATDTQYF
TRBV16,TRBD1,NA,12,TRBJ2-7,TGTGCCAGCAGCCAAGGACAGGGTAATCGGTACTTC,CASSQGQGNRYF
TRBV4-3,NA,NA,13,TRBJ1-5,TGCGCCAGCAGCCAAGACGGGGATCGGCCCCAGCATTTT,CASSQDGDRPQHF
TRBV7-3,TRBD2,few,14,TRBJ2-1,TGTGCCAGCAGCCCGCTAGCGGGAGGAGGGGAGCAGTTCTTC,CASSPLAGGGEQFF
TRBV7-2,NA,NA,16,TRBJ2-3,TGTGCCAGCAGCTTACTAGCTCACCAGGGGGGGGATACGCAGTATTTT,CASSLLAHQGGDTQYF
TRBV11-2,TRBD2,few,14,TRBJ2-5,TGTGCCAGCAGCTTAGCGGGAGGGGTAAAGACCCAGTACTTC,CASSLAGGVKTQYF
TRBV15,TRBD2,NA,18,TRBJ2-2,TGTGCCACCGGGGAGGATGTAGCGGGAGGGCCTTTGACCGGGGAGCTGTTTTTT,CATGEDVAGGPLTGELFF
TRBV7-8,NA,NA,18,TRBJ2-1,TGTGCCAGCAGCCCCCGGCGACCGGGGGGCCTAGCAAGGAATGAGCAGTTCTTC,CASSPRRPGGLARNEQFF
TRBV15,NA,NA,15,TRBJ1-4,TGTGCCACCAGCAAGGGAGGTTCCGAACGGGAAAAACTGTTTTTT,CATSKGGSEREKLFF
TRBV5-1,TRBD1,NA,16,TRBJ1-2,TGCGCCAGCAGCTTGAAGGGAGACAGGGGTCCCTATGGCTACACCTTC,CASSLKGDRGPYGYTF
TRBV5-5,NA,NA,15,TRBJ1-1,TGTGCCAGCAGCTTGAATCAGTTCGTGGCGGGTGAAGCTTTCTTT,CASSLNQFVAGEAFF
TRBV5-1,NA,NA,14,TRBJ2-2,TGCGCCAGCAGCTACCGACGGACTACCGGGGAGCTGTTTTTT,CASSYRRTTGELFF
TRBV28,NA,NA,16,TRBJ1-2,TGTGCCAGCAGTTTAAACCCAAGGGGAGCTAACTATGGCTACACCTTC,CASSLNPRGANYGYTF
TRBV6-5,NA,NA,13,TRBJ2-7,TGTGCCAGCAGGGGACGGGGGCGGTACGAGCAGTACTTC,CASRGRGRYEQYF
TRBV4-3,NA,NA,15,TRBJ1-5,TGCGCCAGCAGCCCCTCGGACACGGCGTTTCAGCCCCAGCATTTT,CASSPSDTAFQPQHF
TRBV5-1,NA,NA,17,TRBJ1-1,TGCGCCAGCAGCTTGGGAGTGTCGGGACACCAGAACACTGAAGCTTTCTTT,CASSLGVSGHQNTEAFF
TRBV19,NA,NA,16,TRBJ1-5,TGTGCCAGTAGGCAACAGGTCCGGGGGGGCAATCAGCCCCAGCATTTT,CASRQQVRGGNQPQHF
TRBV6-4,TRBD1,NA,13,TRBJ1-5,TGTGCCAGCAGTGGCGAACAGGGGGGACCCCAGCATTTT,CASSGEQGGPQHF
TRBV28,NA,NA,13,TRBJ2-5,TGTGCCAGCAGGCCGACAGTCCGGGAGACCCAGTACTTC,CASRPTVRETQYF
TRBV7-2,NA,NA,11,TRBJ2-1,TGTGCCAGCAGCTTAGCGGGTGAGCAGTTCTTC,CASSLAGEQFF
TRBV5-6,NA,NA,14,TRBJ1-2,TGTGCCAGCAGCTTTGTGGGGCCTGATTATGGCTACACCTTC,CASSFVGPDYGYTF
TRBV5-1,TRBD1,medium-sized,15,TRBJ1-1,TGCGCCAGCAGCTTGACGGTCCAGGGGGCCTCTGAAGCTTTCTTT,CASSLTVQGASEAFF
TRBV10-1,TRBD1,NA,15,TRBJ2-1,TGCGCCAGCAGTTTGGGACAGGGAATTTACAATGAGCAGTTCTTC,CASSLGQGIYNEQFF
TRBV19,TRBD1,NA,16,TRBJ2-7,TGTGCCAGTAGTACCCCGGGACAGACGAGCTCCTACGAGCAGTACTTC,CASSTPGQTSSYEQYF
TRBV18,TRBD1,NA,13,TRBJ1-2,TGTGCCAGCTCGGACGGACAGGGTGGAGGCTACACCTTC,CASSDGQGGGYTF
TRBV19,TRBD2,few,14,TRBJ2-1,TGTGCCAGTACCCGGACTAGCGTAAGGAGTGAGCAGTTCTTC,CASTRTSVRSEQFF